Following are 24 T cell receptor beta chains from one sample sequenced in a study of blood T cell repertoires in COVID-19 (dated by TCRdb to about 2020). Libraries were constructed by the immunoSEQ multiplex PCR assay. Not all clones reach the TCRdb copy of this immuneACCESS table, which keeps in-frame sequences only. Checked studies attribute under half of the gap to unresolved V genes and leave the rest unexplained. The sample includes tens of thousands of clones, with roughly 90% observed a single time. 20% to 25% of the sample lies in the top ten. The material sequenced was peripheral blood. The receptors shown here come from an elderly woman with COVID-19, enrolled during active disease.

V is TRBV19 and J is TRBJ1-1; TRBD1 is a possible D gene (6 bases). Germline V lookup: CDR1 LNHDA, CDR2 SQIVND (reference sequence). This CDR3 spans 15 amino acids. V was trimmed by 0 bases and J by 10 bases, leaving 18 bases between them. The chain's CDR3 is CASSIDGTSVFSAFF. The CDR3 nucleotides read TGTGCCAGTAGTATAGACGGGACATCAGTGTTTTCAGCTTTCTTT.

This chain uses TRBV19 with TRBJ1-2; 9 bases are a match to TRBD1. Looked up from germline, CDR1 is LNHDA and CDR2 is SQIVND (reference sequence). The CDR3 spans 14 residues. With 6 bases clipped from V and 6 bases from J, the junction kept 8 bases outside the gene matches. This chain's CDR3 is CASSPFRTGDGYTF. The CDR3 DNA follows: TGTGCCAGTAGCCCGTTTCGGACAGGGGATGGCTACACCTTC.

The chain uses TRBV5-1 and TRBJ1-2; TRBD1 matches 9 bases. V was pared by 6 bases and J by 1 base, with 4 bases of the junction left unmatched. CDR1 is SGHRS and CDR2 is YFSETQ in the germline V gene. This CDR3 region has 14 residues. CDR3 coding DNA: TGCGCCAGCAACCGGGACAGGGATAACTATGGCTACACCTTC. This codes for CASNRDRDNYGYTF.

This clone came up once. The genes are TRBV2 and TRBJ1-2; TRBD1 matches 9 bases. Trimming cost V 3 bases and J 5 bases; bases outside gene matches: 1. The CDR3 is 13 amino acids. The germline V gene has CDR1 SNHLY and CDR2 FYNNEI. CDR3 residues: CASSDGQGYGYTF. CDR3 nucleotides: TGTGCCAGCAGTGATGGACAGGGGTATGGCTACACCTTC. The complete variable domain, with remaining parts taken from reference TRBV2 and TRBJ1-2, reads EPEVTQTPSHQVTQMGQEVILRCVPISNHLYFYWYRQILGQKVEFLVSFYNNEISEKSEIFDDQFSVERPDGSNFTLKIRSTKLEDSAMYFCASSDGQGYGYTFGSGTRLTVV.

The chain carries TRBV5-5 and TRBJ2-7, with 7 bases matching TRBD2. V shed 4 bases, J shed 2 bases, and the junction held 9 bases outside the gene matches. CDR1 SGHKS and CDR2 YYEKEE come from the germline V gene (reference sequence). The CDR3 extends over 15 amino acids. The chain's CDR3 is CASSPRAGDTYEQYF. The CDR3 bases are TGTGCCAGCAGCCCCAGGGCGGGGGATACCTACGAGCAGTACTTC.

This chain links TRBV18 with TRBJ2-3; 11 positions agree with TRBD2. The germline CDR1 and CDR2 sequences are KGHSH and LQKENI. V gave up 5 bases and J gave up 0 bases; unmatched junction bases: 16. The CDR3 extends over 20 amino acids. This CDR3 reads CASSTRGVAGGPYSTDTQYF. CDR3 in DNA: TGTGCCAGCTCAACTCGAGGGGTAGCGGGGGGGCCCTACAGCACAGATACGCAGTATTTT.

V gene TRBV2 combines with J gene TRBJ1-2; D is possibly TRBD1 (5 bases). The germline V and J ends were trimmed by 4 bases and 3 bases, with 12 bases remaining between them. This CDR3 contains 14 residues. Germline CDR1 reads SNHLY; CDR2 reads FYNNEI. The CDR3 sequence is CASSGQQGHYGYTF. The CDR3 coding sequence is TGTGCCAGCAGTGGTCAGCAGGGCCACTATGGCTACACCTTC.

This chain uses TRBV18 with TRBJ2-5; TRBD2 matches at 11 bases. The CDR3 runs 16 residues. The V segment lost 0 bases and the J segment 3 bases; nucleotides outside the gene matches: 3. CDR1 KGHSH and CDR2 LQKENI come from the germline V gene. The CDR3 loop is CASSPPSGGAEETQYF. The CDR3 DNA follows: TGTGCCAGCTCACCACCTAGCGGGGGGGCTGAAGAGACCCAGTACTTC.

The chain has TRBV10-3 and TRBJ1-3; D not resolved. Germline V gene sequence: CDR1 ENHRY, CDR2 SYGVKD. The CDR3 has 18 amino acids. V was clipped by 2 bases and J by 0 bases, with 17 bases between them. The DNA for the CDR3 is TGTGCCATCAGTGAGAGCTCAGGCGCATCCTCCTCTGGAAACACCATATATTTT. Its translation is CAISESSGASSSGNTIYF.

The chain combines TRBV19 with TRBJ1-1, with D tentatively TRBD1 (6 bases). The CDR3 covers 14 residues. The germline gives CDR1 LNHDA, CDR2 SQIVND (reference sequence). Trimming stripped 7 bases from V and 12 bases from J, with 24 bases between. The CDR3 spells CASTSLWDTGRTFF. CDR3 bases: TGTGCCAGTACCTCACTATGGGACACCGGGCGAACTTTCTTT.

CDR3 loop: CASSAPGGKLFF. CDR3 DNA sequence: TGTGCCAGCAGTGCCCCTGGAGGAAAACTGTTTTTT. This chain links TRBV25-1 with TRBJ1-4; D ambiguous. Trimming shortened V by 4 bases and J by 10 bases, and 10 bases separated the two germline ends. The CDR3 is made up of 12 amino acids. CDR1 MGHDK and CDR2 SYGVNS come from the germline V gene. Filled out from reference TRBV25-1 and TRBJ1-4, the complete variable domain reads EADIYQTPRYLVIGTGKKITLECSQTMGHDKMYWYQQDPGMELHLIHYSYGVNSTEKGDLSSESTVSRIRTEHFPLTLESARPSHTSQYLCASSAPGGKLFFGSGTQLSVL.

The rearrangement joins TRBV5-1 to TRBJ2-5, with TRBD1 matching over 9 bases. The germline V gene encodes CDR1 SGHRS and CDR2 YFSETQ. This CDR3 is 15 amino acids long. Trimming cost V 0 bases and J 4 bases; bases outside gene matches: 4. CDR3: CASSLAPTGGETQYF. Here the CDR3 DNA reads TGCGCCAGCAGCTTGGCTCCGACAGGGGGAGAGACCCAGTACTTC. The complete variable domain, with remaining parts taken from reference TRBV5-1 and TRBJ2-5, reads KAGVTQTPRYLIKTRGQQVTLSCSPISGHRSVSWYQQTPGQGLQFLFEYFSETQRNKGNFPGRFSGRQFSNSRSEMNVSTLELGDSALYLCASSLAPTGGETQYFGPGTRLLVL.

This clone came up once. This chain connects TRBV27 to TRBJ1-1, with a possible D match to TRBD1 (6 bases). The CDR3 has 14 amino acids. Trimming took 4 bases from V and 4 from J, leaving 13 bases between them. Germline CDR1 reads MNHEY; CDR2 reads SMNVEV (reference sequence). CDR3 in DNA: TGTGCCAGCAGTTCCGGGAGGGGGTCCACTGAAGCTTTCTTT. It translates to CASSSGRGSTEAFF.

The CDR3 DNA reads as TGTGCCAGCAGCGTAGCTTCGGGACAGGGAGTGCCAGATACGCAGTATTTT. It encodes CASSVASGQGVPDTQYF. The rearrangement uses TRBV9 and TRBJ2-3; 9 nucleotides line up with TRBD1. The CDR3 loop spans 17 amino acids. The trim removed 0 bases at V and 4 bases at J, leaving 9 bases unmatched. Germline V gene lookup returns CDR1 SGDLS and CDR2 YYNGEE.

The chain carries TRBV18 and TRBJ1-5; the D gene is possibly TRBD1 (6 bases). The germline V gene encodes CDR1 KGHSH and CDR2 LQKENI. Trimming took off 2 bases at V and 6 bases at J, with 17 bases between the two ends. The length of the CDR3 is 16 residues. CDR3 region: CASSPSAGGQGQPQHF. The CDR3 nucleotides read TGTGCCAGCTCACCATCCGCCGGGGGGCAGGGTCAGCCCCAGCATTTT.

A single count supports this clone. The CDR3 spells CASSFRPDIYNEQFF. In DNA, the CDR3 is TGCGCCAGCAGCTTCCGACCGGACATTTACAATGAGCAGTTCTTC. The chain combines TRBV4-1 with TRBJ2-1; D perhaps matches TRBD1 (5 bases). The CDR3 loop spans 15 amino acids. Germline V gene lookup returns CDR1 MGHRA and CDR2 YSYEKL. V was pared by 5 bases and J by 4 bases, with 15 bases between.

V and J are TRBV29-1 and TRBJ2-1, with TRBD2 identical over 7 bases. This CDR3 region has 15 residues. The germline V gene encodes CDR1 SQVTM and CDR2 ANQGSEA. Trimming at V came to 4 bases and at J to 8 bases, leaving 14 bases not matched to a gene. The CDR3 region has the DNA TGCAGCGTTGGCAGTCTTCCAGCGGGGTTTTATGAGCAGTTCTTC. Encoded protein: CSVGSLPAGFYEQFF.

With regard to this clone: The junction and the germline gene differ at one end; a read error may be behind it. The rearrangement links TRBV15 to TRBJ2-1, with TRBD2 identical over 9 bases. Germline assignment: CDR1 LNHNV and CDR2 YYDKDF (reference sequence). The CDR3 loop spans 13 amino acids. This CDR3 reads CATSREGTSFTVF. As DNA, the CDR3 is TGTGCCACCAGCAGAGAAGGGACTAGCTTTACGGTCTTC.

The chain links TRBV29-1 to TRBJ2-1; weak D call: TRBD2 (6 bases). The CDR3 totals 15 residues. From germline, CDR1 is SQVTM and CDR2 ANQGSEA. V was cut by 6 bases and J by 7 bases, with 22 bases left in between. The CDR3 region is CSVEPRTKSPNEQFF. The CDR3 region has the DNA TGCAGCGTCGAGCCCAGGACTAAAAGTCCGAATGAGCAGTTCTTC.

In this sample, this clone turned up once. This chain uses TRBV27 with TRBJ2-2, with 14 bases identical to TRBD2. The germline gives CDR1 MNHEY, CDR2 SMNVEV (reference sequence). This CDR3 has 19 residues. After removal of 1 base from V and 4 bases from J, the junction contained 8 bases not matched to a gene. The CDR3 region has the DNA TGTGCCAGCAGTTTATTTCGACTAGCGGGGGGGCCGGGCACCGGGGAGCTGTTTTTT. Translating it yields CASSLFRLAGGPGTGELFF.

The chain couples TRBV7-2 to TRBJ1-4; D might be TRBD1 (5 bases). CDR1 and CDR2 from the germline V gene are SGHTA and FQGNSA. The length of the CDR3 is 14 residues. V was trimmed by 5 bases and J by 5 bases, leaving 12 bases between them. The CDR3, as DNA: TGTGCCAGCAGCCAGGGCGCTACCAATGAAAAACTGTTTTTT. Protein product: CASSQGATNEKLFF.

This clone showed up just once. The gene calls are TRBV18 and TRBJ2-1; 7 nucleotides agree with TRBD2. J was trimmed by 2 bases and V by 5 bases; bases with no gene match: 9. Looked up from germline, CDR1 is KGHSH and CDR2 is LQKENI. The CDR3 consists of 16 residues. CDR3 loop: CASSGLSGTTYNEQFF. CDR3 sequence (DNA): TGTGCCAGCTCAGGGCTGAGCGGGACCACCTACAATGAGCAGTTCTTC.

The chain combines TRBV6-5 with TRBJ1-1; D remains ambiguous. Trimming cost V 6 bases and J 3 bases, with 5 bases left between them. CDR3 length: 11 residues. The germline V gene has CDR1 MNHEY and CDR2 SVGAGI. DNA for the CDR3: TGTGCCAGCAGCTCCCACACTGAAGCTTTCTTT. It yields the protein CASSSHTEAFF.

The chain employs TRBV9 and TRBJ2-1, with D perhaps matching TRBD1 (8 bases). The CDR3 loop spans 15 amino acids. Germline values: CDR1 SGDLS, CDR2 YYNGEE. V lost 2 bases to trimming and J lost 8 bases, with 17 bases between them. In nucleotides, the CDR3 is TGTGCCAGCAGCGTTCCAGGGGGCGCGGGAGATGAGCAGTTCTTC. This sequence encodes CASSVPGGAGDEQFF.